This T cell receptor (beta chain) is from a study of CD8 T cells in ankylosing spondylitis. Study-level results: Earlier authors reported some of these motif variants in reactive arthritis synovial fluid and blood. The authors reported significant enrichment of disease-linked clones in matched ankylosing spondylitis synovial fluid. With a CD8+ phenotype, disease-linked clones were relatively rare in peripheral blood. A TCR beta motif made of under 10 highly homologous variants seemed typical of ankylosing spondylitis blood.

In making TCR beta libraries, quantitative 5'-RACE with molecular barcodes was used. TCRdb independently ran MiXCR on the 5' RACE reads; one entry per CDR3 protein. This table has 500,000 to 650,000 distinct CDR3 sequences, over 4% appearing once. The V and J ends lost 6 bases and 1 base respectively, with 8 bases between them. CDR3 length equals 13 residues. Germline CDR1 and CDR2: MNHEY and SVGEGT. This clonotype was seen repeatedly, ten times or more. The antigen remains unidentified. The receptor was isolated from a male donor with ankylosing spondylitis. The specimen sequenced was blood, either unsorted or a sorted T cell fraction (not recorded which). The genes are TRBV6-2 or TRBV6-3 and TRBJ2-3, with D unresolved. CDR3 protein: CASRKPGTDTQYF. The CDR3 DNA sequence: TGTGCCAGCAGGAAACCGGGCACAGATACGCAGTATTTT.